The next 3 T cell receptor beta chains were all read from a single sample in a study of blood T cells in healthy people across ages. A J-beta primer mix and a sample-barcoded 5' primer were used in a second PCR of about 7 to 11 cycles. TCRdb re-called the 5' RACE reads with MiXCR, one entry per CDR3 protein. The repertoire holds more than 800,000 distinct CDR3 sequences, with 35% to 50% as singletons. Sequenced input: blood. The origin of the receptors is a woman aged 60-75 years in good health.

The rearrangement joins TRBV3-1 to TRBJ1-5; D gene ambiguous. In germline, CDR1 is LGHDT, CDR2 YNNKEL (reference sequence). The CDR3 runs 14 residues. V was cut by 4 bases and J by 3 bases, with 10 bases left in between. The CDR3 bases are TGTGCCAGCAGCCCGTGGCCGGACAATCAGCCCCAGCATTTT. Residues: CASSPWPDNQPQHF.

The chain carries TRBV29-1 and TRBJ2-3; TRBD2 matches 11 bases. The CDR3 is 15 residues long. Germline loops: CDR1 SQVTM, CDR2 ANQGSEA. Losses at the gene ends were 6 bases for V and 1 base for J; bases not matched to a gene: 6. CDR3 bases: TGCAGCGTCCGCAGACTAGCGGGACGCACAGATACGCAGTATTTT. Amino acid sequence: CSVRRLAGRTDTQYF.

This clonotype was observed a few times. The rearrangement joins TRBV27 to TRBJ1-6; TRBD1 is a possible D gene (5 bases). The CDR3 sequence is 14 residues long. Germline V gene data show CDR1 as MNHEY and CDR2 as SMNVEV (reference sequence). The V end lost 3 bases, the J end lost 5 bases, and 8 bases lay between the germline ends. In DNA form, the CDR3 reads TGTGCCAGCAGTTTTAGGGGTAATAATTCACCCCTCCACTTT. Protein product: CASSFRGNNSPLHF.